This is a list of T cell receptor beta chains from one sample in a study of spatial heterogeneity in lung cancer. MiXCR, applied by TCRdb to the 5' RACE reads, yields one record per CDR3 protein. The sample lists under 14,000 distinct CDR3 sequences, approximately 25% occurring once. The sequences come from PBMCs, collected at surgery. The receptors were sampled from a female donor with early-stage non-small cell lung cancer. The CDR3 runs from the conserved cysteine through the conserved F or W.

J | V | CDR3
TRBJ2-1 | TRBV13 | CASSFPTSGTGNEQFF
TRBJ2-7 | TRBV10-1 | CASSEASPYEQYF
TRBJ2-3 | TRBV19 | CASSDRGTDTQYF
TRBJ2-1 | TRBV18 | CASSVTGFYNEQFF
TRBJ2-3 | TRBV5-1 | CASRRSATDTQYF
TRBJ2-2 | TRBV18 | CASSPLAGEGNTGELFF
TRBJ2-7 | TRBV21-1 | CASSTLRLFPSPPGQRISYEQYF
TRBJ2-3 | TRBV7-2 | CASSLMVFSGRARGQYF
TRBJ1-3 | TRBV28 | CASSFQGSSGNTIYF
TRBJ2-1 | TRBV28 | CASSFRLELAGGNNEQFF
TRBJ1-1 | TRBV4-1 | CASSRTQGSTEAFF
TRBJ2-7 | TRBV20-1 | CSARDPRRLSSYEQYF
TRBJ2-2 | TRBV4-2 | CASSQGAGNNAGELFF
TRBJ2-1 | TRBV28 | CASSKPRRSNEQFF
TRBJ2-2 | TRBV5-1 | CASSLARDSNTGELFF
TRBJ1-5 | TRBV18 | CASSPESNQPQHF
TRBJ2-7 | TRBV29-1 | CSVEGERLSEQYF
TRBJ2-3 | TRBV5-1 | CASSATLAGTDTQYF
TRBJ2-5 | TRBV5-1 | CATGQGEETQYF
TRBJ2-3 | TRBV5-1 | CASSPRLAGGPDTQYF
TRBJ1-1 | TRBV7-9 | CASRLGANTEAFF
TRBJ2-2 | TRBV20-1 | CSAREDRDTGELFF
TRBJ2-3 | TRBV13 | CASSLGLKGNTQYF
TRBJ2-3 | TRBV10-1 | CASSESGQGERDTQYF
TRBJ1-2 | TRBV6-2/TRBV6-3 | CASSYPTGVLRYGYTF
TRBJ2-5 | TRBV3-2 | CASSHDQETQYF
TRBJ2-7 | TRBV7-2 | CASSPTSGTPAYEQYF
TRBJ2-5 | TRBV11-2 | CASSKAPEAQYF
TRBJ2-1 | TRBV7-2 | CASSTLGGEQFF
TRBJ2-7 | TRBV3-1 | CASSRELAGTSREQYF
TRBJ2-3 | TRBV11-2 | CASTGGTSGLVTQYF
TRBJ2-7 | TRBV6-2/TRBV6-3 | CASSYAGYYEQYF
TRBJ1-1 | TRBV5-1 | CASNQIRQGNTEAFF
TRBJ2-1 | TRBV24-1 | CATSDPYNEQFF
TRBJ2-1 | TRBV20-1 | CSARVRQPRDEQFF
TRBJ1-1 | TRBV7-2 | CASSFPLTEAFF
TRBJ2-7 | TRBV11-2 | CASSRDRFREQYF
TRBJ2-5 | TRBV4-2 | CASSQRVGDRGSYLQETQYF
TRBJ1-2 | TRBV2 | CASSEAGSYGYTF
TRBJ1-2 | TRBV10-3 | CAISGEGSGGYTF
TRBJ1-5 | TRBV4-3 | CASSQVGGMGQPQHF
TRBJ1-1 | TRBV3-1 | CASSPPPGGQTEAFF
TRBJ2-7 | TRBV29-1 | CSVGRWGRVPSYEQYF
TRBJ1-2 | TRBV27 | CASRPYGGGDYGYTF
TRBJ2-3 | TRBV7-2 | CASSLVLAASTDTQYF
TRBJ2-7 | TRBV5-1 | CASSPVPETSGSYEQYF
TRBJ2-7 | TRBV11-2 | CASSNGGDEQYF
TRBJ2-1 | TRBV29-1 | CSVGLDLYNEQFF
TRBJ1-5 | TRBV6-2/TRBV6-3 | CASSTDTENQPQHF
TRBJ2-5 | TRBV20-1 | CSARDRVRETQYF
TRBJ2-1 | TRBV10-3 | CAISGGYPYNEQFF
TRBJ2-2 | TRBV21-1 | CASSIRHTGELFF
TRBJ2-1 | TRBV20-1 | CSASGTGGWGNEQFF
TRBJ1-1 | TRBV11-2 | CASSSGLMNTEAFF